This entry lists 32 T cell receptor beta chains sequenced from one sample in a study of T cells after yellow fever vaccination. TCRdb independently ran MiXCR on the 5' RACE reads; one entry per CDR3 protein. The data hold more than 75,000 distinct CDR3 sequences, with about 8.8% observed a single time. The material was CD8+ T cells not binding an NS4B(214-222) dextramer, sorted from PBMCs, obtained roughly 15 days after the first yellow fever vaccination. These receptors were obtained from a man aged 18 to 35 who received the YFV17D yellow fever vaccine.

This clonotype was picked up a small number of times. The V gene is TRBV5-6, the J gene TRBJ2-1, with 11 bases that match TRBD2. This CDR3 comprises 15 residues. Germline assignment: CDR1 SGHDT and CDR2 YYEEEE. V dropped 4 bases and J dropped 4; count of bases not matched to a gene: 4. CDR3 sequence reads: CASSHTSGGYNEQFF. CDR3 in DNA: TGTGCCAGCAGCCATACTAGCGGGGGATACAATGAGCAGTTCTTC. Full variable domain (rest looked up from reference TRBV5-6 and TRBJ2-1): DAGVTQSPTHLIKTRGQQVTLRCSPKSGHDTVSWYQQALGQGPQFIFQYYEEEERQRGNFPDRFSGHQFPNYSSELNVNALLLGDSALYLCASSHTSGGYNEQFFGPGTRLTVL.

The J gene is TRBJ2-5, the V gene TRBV10-3; D is perhaps TRBD1 or TRBD2 (6 bases each). V shed 5 bases and J shed 4 bases, with 14 bases lying between them. CDR3 length: 14 residues. From germline, CDR1 is ENHRY and CDR2 SYGVKD. The CDR3 nucleotides are TGTGCCATCAGTTCAAGGGGGGACATAGAGACCCAGTACTTC. Encoded protein: CAISSRGDIETQYF.

The rearrangement links TRBV6-1 to TRBJ1-2; D unclear. This CDR3 has 10 residues. V lost 4 bases and J lost 6, with 3 bases in between. Germline values: CDR1 MNHNS, CDR2 SASEGT. In DNA form, the CDR3 reads TGTGCCAGCAGTGTCAATGGCTACACCTTC. Encoded protein: CASSVNGYTF.

This clonotype was observed many times. J is TRBJ2-3 and V is TRBV11-3; D remains unclear. Trimming left V 1 base short and J 4 bases short, with 9 bases between. Germline values: CDR1 SGHNT, CDR2 YENEEA. This CDR3 spans 14 amino acids. The CDR3 reads CASSLGGSADTQYF. In DNA, the CDR3 is TGTGCCAGCAGCTTAGGTGGGTCGGCAGATACGCAGTATTTT.

This clonotype was detected a few times. CDR3 in DNA: TGTGCCAGCAAGAAGGACAGTCCCTACAATGAGCAGTTCTTC. It is translated as CASKKDSPYNEQFF. This chain connects TRBV6-1 to TRBJ2-1, with D possibly TRBD1 on 6 matching bases. The germline V gene encodes CDR1 MNHNS and CDR2 SASEGT. V dropped 7 bases and J dropped 2 bases, with 12 bases sitting between them. This CDR3 is built from 14 residues.

This clonotype was detected only a few times. The rearrangement links TRBV6-6 to TRBJ2-7; a possible D gene is TRBD1 (6 bases). CDR3 length: 12 amino acids. Germline V CDR1 and CDR2: MNHNY, SVGAGI (reference sequence). V lost 5 bases and J 12 bases, leaving 17 bases between the germline ends. CDR3 loop: CASSPPGESMYF. The CDR3 DNA follows: TGTGCCAGCAGTCCACCAGGGGAAAGTATGTACTTC.

In this sample, this clonotype turned up a few times. The genes are TRBV5-4 and TRBJ2-2, with D perhaps matching TRBD2 (6 bases). Deletions cut 4 bases from V and 2 bases from J, with 15 bases between. Germline V gives CDR1 SGHNT, CDR2 YYREEE (reference sequence). CDR3 length: 16 residues. The DNA for the CDR3 is TGTGCCAGCAGCCCGCTGGGTAGCGGCAACACCGGGGAGCTGTTTTTT. Residues: CASSPLGSGNTGELFF.

This clonotype came up a few times. The J gene is TRBJ2-3, the V gene TRBV10-3, with a tentative D call TRBD1 (6 bases). Germline V CDR1 and CDR2: ENHRY, SYGVKD. The germline V and J ends were trimmed by 8 bases and 0 bases, with 21 bases remaining between them. The CDR3 runs 17 residues. This CDR3 is CAILSQGRIGSTDTQYF. The CDR3 region has the DNA TGTGCCATCTTATCACAGGGTAGAATTGGGAGCACAGATACGCAGTATTTT.

CDR3 region: CASSQLAGRTDTQYF. In nucleotides, the CDR3 is TGTGCCAGCTCACAACTAGCGGGGCGCACAGATACGCAGTATTTT. This chain connects TRBV18 to TRBJ2-3, with 10 bases lining up with TRBD2. CDR1 is KGHSH, CDR2 LQKENI, per germline. CDR3 size: 15 residues. J lost 1 base, V lost 4 bases, and 2 bases had no gene match. The full variable domain, rest sourced from reference TRBV18 and TRBJ2-3, is NAGVMQNPRHLVRRRGQEARLRCSPMKGHSHVYWYRQLPEEGLKFMVYLQKENIIDESGMPKERFSAEFPKEGPSILRIQQVVRGDSAAYFCASSQLAGRTDTQYFGPGTRLTVL.

This clonotype has a handful of counts. In DNA, the CDR3 is TGTGCCAGCAGCCCGACAGCTCAAGAGACCCAGTACTTC. Its protein product is CASSPTAQETQYF. The V and J genes are TRBV28 and TRBJ2-5, with a weak D call TRBD1 (5 bases). CDR1 and CDR2 (germline): MDHEN, SYDVKM. The CDR3 consists of 13 residues. The V end lost 6 bases, the J end lost 2 bases, and 10 bases lay between the germline ends.

This clonotype was found a few times. The chain combines TRBV12-3 or TRBV12-4 with TRBJ2-3; D not certain. The CDR3 spans 15 residues. Trimming took 6 bases from V and 4 from J, leaving 17 bases between them. CDR3 coding DNA: TGTGCCAGCAGCGCAAAACTTCATGGGCCAGATACGCAGTATTTT. Its protein is CASSAKLHGPDTQYF.

This clonotype was counted once. V usage is TRBV6-1 and J usage is TRBJ2-7; TRBD1 agrees at 8 bases. After removal of 7 bases from V and 2 bases from J, the junction contained 10 bases not matched to a gene. The length of the CDR3 is 15 residues. Germline V lookup: CDR1 MNHNS, CDR2 SASEGT. CDR3 coding DNA: TGTGCCAGCAATGGGCGGACAGGGCCCCCCTACGAGCAGTACGTC. Translating it yields CASNGRTGPPYEQYV.

This clonotype showed up many times. The genes are TRBV29-1 and TRBJ2-1; D unclear. The CDR3 extends over 13 amino acids. Trimming shortened V by 0 bases and J by 8 bases, and 11 bases separated the two germline ends. Looked up from germline, CDR1 is SQVTM and CDR2 is ANQGSEA. CDR3 DNA sequence: TGCAGCGTTGAAGATCTAGGGCTCCATGAGCAGTTCTTC. Residues: CSVEDLGLHEQFF.

The chain is built from TRBV6-1 and TRBJ2-7, with TRBD2 as a possible D gene (6 bases). Trimming took 3 bases from V and 3 from J, leaving 12 bases between them. CDR1 MNHNS and CDR2 SASEGT come from the germline V gene. This CDR3 is 14 amino acids long. As DNA, the CDR3 is TGTGCCAGCAGTGATGGTTGGGGACTCTACGAGCAGTACGTC. Protein sequence: CASSDGWGLYEQYV.

This rearrangement joins TRBV4-3 to TRBJ2-5, with D perhaps matching TRBD2 (7 bases). V lost 4 bases to trimming and J lost 5 bases, with 17 bases between them. The germline gives CDR1 LGHNA, CDR2 YSLEER. This CDR3 spans 15 amino acids. The DNA for the CDR3 is TGCGCCAGCAGCCCCTCGGACGGGGGGCTTGAGACCCAGTACTTC. This sequence encodes CASSPSDGGLETQYF.

This clonotype was seen repeatedly, ten times or more. V and J are TRBV7-9 and TRBJ1-1; D unclear. There are 12 residues in the CDR3. Germline assignment: CDR1 SEHNR and CDR2 FQNEAQ (reference sequence). The V and J ends lost 2 bases and 5 bases respectively, with 6 bases between them. CDR3 region: CASSLRRTEAFF. DNA of the CDR3: TGTGCCAGCAGCTTACGGCGGACTGAAGCTTTCTTT.

This clonotype was seen more than once but under ten times. J is TRBJ2-1 and V is TRBV6-1; TRBD2 agrees at 7 bases. From germline, CDR1 is MNHNS and CDR2 SASEGT. Trimming took 5 bases from V and 15 from J; bases not matched to a gene: 13. This CDR3 is built from 13 residues. CDR3 sequence (DNA): TGTGCCAGCAGTAGGCGCGGGGGTCGGGGGTGGTTCTTC. Translated, it gives CASSRRGGRGWFF.

This clonotype has more than one count but fewer than ten. The chain carries TRBV29-1 and TRBJ1-1, with D possibly being TRBD1 (5 bases). The CDR3 has 15 amino acids. Trimming took 1 base from V and 5 from J, leaving 17 bases between them. Germline V gives CDR1 SQVTM, CDR2 ANQGSEA. This CDR3 reads CSVEVGVTGSTEAFF. The CDR3 DNA follows: TGCAGCGTTGAAGTCGGAGTTACAGGTTCAACTGAAGCTTTCTTT. Filled out from reference TRBV29-1 and TRBJ1-1, the complete variable domain reads SAVISQKPSRDICQRGTSLTIQCQVDSQVTMMFWYRQQPGQSLTLIATANQGSEATYESGFVIDKFPISRPNLTFSTLTVSNMSPEDSSIYLCSVEVGVTGSTEAFFGQGTRLTVV.

This clonotype turned up a few times. The rearrangement links TRBV7-8 to TRBJ2-7; no clear D gene. Germline loops: CDR1 SGHVS, CDR2 FQNEAQ. V dropped 5 bases and J dropped 8 bases, with 13 bases sitting between them. CDR3 size: 12 residues. The CDR3 region is CASSVDTRKQYF. The CDR3 DNA reads as TGTGCCAGCAGCGTAGACACCCGCAAGCAGTACTTC. The variable domain in full, completed from reference TRBV7-8 and TRBJ2-7, reads GAGVSQSPRYKVAKRGQDVALRCDPISGHVSLFWYQQALGQGPEFLTYFQNEAQLDKSGLPSDRFFAERPEGSVSTLKIQRTQQEDSAVYLCASSVDTRKQYFGPGTRLTVT.

The V call is TRBV7-3, the J call TRBJ2-5; 8 bases line up with TRBD2. V dropped 5 bases and J dropped 7; count of bases not matched to a gene: 12. Germline lookup yields CDR1 SGHTA and CDR2 FQGTGA. The CDR3 covers 15 residues. DNA of the CDR3: TGTGCCAGCAGCCCCGAGGGTAGCGGGGTTGGGACCCAGTACTTC. It encodes CASSPEGSGVGTQYF.

This clonotype was detected only a few times. The chain is built from TRBV5-6 and TRBJ2-2; TRBD2 might be the D (6 bases). The CDR3 consists of 13 residues. CDR1 is SGHDT, CDR2 YYEEEE, per germline. Trimming cost V 4 bases and J 8 bases, with 12 bases left between them. In DNA, the CDR3 is TGTGCCAGCAGCCCGACTAGTATGGGGGAGCTGTTTTTT. Translated: CASSPTSMGELFF.

This clonotype occurred a few times. The J gene is TRBJ2-2, the V gene TRBV19; 7 bases are a match to TRBD2. Germline CDR1 and CDR2: LNHDA and SQIVND (reference sequence). This CDR3 spans 16 amino acids. V shed 3 bases and J 5 bases; nucleotides not matched to a gene: 9. The CDR3 spells CASSMGGGLHTGELFF. The CDR3 nucleotides are TGTGCCAGTAGTATGGGGGGGGGACTTCATACCGGGGAGCTGTTTTTT.

This clonotype was counted only a few times. The V and J genes are TRBV6-1 and TRBJ2-5, with 9 bases identical to TRBD2. Germline CDR1 and CDR2: MNHNS and SASEGT. This CDR3 has 16 residues. The V gene end was trimmed by 6 bases and the J gene end by 3 bases; junction bases not matched to a gene: 11. In DNA form, the CDR3 reads TGTGCCAGCAGCCTAATAGCGGGGGACGGCGAAGAGACCCAGTACTTC. This gives the protein CASSLIAGDGEETQYF.

This clonotype was recorded at least ten times. The chain links TRBV27 to TRBJ1-1; D ambiguous. Trimming cost V 4 bases and J 6 bases, with 18 bases left between them. Germline V gene data show CDR1 as MNHEY and CDR2 as SMNVEV (reference sequence). This CDR3 has 15 amino acids. The CDR3 DNA follows: TGTGCCAGCAGTTCCGGGGTTTACATGGCCTCTGAAGCTTTCTTT. It translates to CASSSGVYMASEAFF.

This clonotype was seen ten or more times. The chain couples TRBV30 to TRBJ1-2; D gene ambiguous. This CDR3 has 13 amino acids. CDR1 is GTSNPN, CDR2 SVGIG, per germline (reference sequence). V shed 2 bases and J shed 3 bases, with 10 bases lying between them. The CDR3, as DNA: TGTGCCTGGAGTTTCGGTTTTGACTATGGCTACACCTTC. This gives the protein CAWSFGFDYGYTF.

V and J are TRBV9 and TRBJ2-1; no firm D call. This CDR3 region has 13 residues. V lost 0 bases, J lost 5 bases, and 6 bases lay in between. Germline V lookup: CDR1 SGDLS, CDR2 YYNGEE. The CDR3, as DNA: TGTGCCAGCAGCGTAGGGCGCAACAATGAGCAGTTCTTC. It codes for CASSVGRNNEQFF.

In its sample, this clonotype was seen a few times. The chain couples TRBV20-1 to TRBJ1-5; 7 bases map to TRBD1. Germline V gene lookup returns CDR1 DFQATT and CDR2 SNEGSKA (reference sequence). V was clipped by 0 bases and J by 4 bases; unmatched bases: 6. The CDR3 runs to 15 residues. CDR3 region: CSAREDRFSNQPQHF. Written as DNA, the CDR3 is TGCAGTGCTAGAGAGGACAGGTTCTCAAATCAGCCCCAGCATTTT.

The chain employs TRBV7-2 and TRBJ1-2; D not certain. The ends were cut back, 0 bases at V and 8 bases at J, with 19 bases in the middle. The germline V gene has CDR1 SGHTA and CDR2 FQGNSA. The CDR3 is made up of 16 amino acids. The CDR3 reads CASSLASGQVISGYTF. The CDR3 DNA reads as TGTGCCAGCAGCTTAGCGAGCGGGCAGGTGATTAGCGGCTACACCTTC. Complete variable domain (other parts from reference TRBV7-2 and TRBJ1-2): GAGVSQSPSNKVTEKGKDVELRCDPISGHTALYWYRQSLGQGLEFLIYFQGNSAPDKSGLPSDRFSAERTGGSVSTLTIQRTQQEDSAVYLCASSLASGQVISGYTFGSGTRLTVV.

Ten or more counts support this clonotype. The rearrangement joins TRBV20-1 to TRBJ2-2, with D unclear. CDR3 length: 12 residues. Germline V gene data show CDR1 as DFQATT and CDR2 as SNEGSKA (reference sequence). V was pared by 5 bases and J by 4 bases, with 8 bases between. The CDR3 is CSALRPTGELFF. CDR3 nucleotides: TGCAGTGCTTTAAGACCCACCGGGGAGCTGTTTTTT.

This clonotype was counted only a few times. The chain is built from TRBV7-2 and TRBJ1-1, with D perhaps matching TRBD1 (5 bases). Germline CDR1 SGHTA, CDR2 FQGNSA. This CDR3 spans 15 amino acids. The ends were cut back, 1 base at V and 7 bases at J, with 16 bases in the middle. The CDR3: CASSLGPFGGSEAFF. The CDR3 bases are TGTGCCAGCAGCTTAGGTCCGTTCGGGGGAAGTGAAGCTTTCTTT.

V gene TRBV5-1 combines with J gene TRBJ1-1; 7 bases are a match to TRBD1. V lost 2 bases and J lost 3; bases outside the gene matches: 4. Germline V lookup: CDR1 SGHRS, CDR2 YFSETQ. The CDR3 sequence is 14 residues long. The CDR3, as DNA: TGCGCCAGCAGCTTAAGGGGGCGGTACACTGAAGCTTTCTTT. It is translated as CASSLRGRYTEAFF.

This clonotype has only one observation. A clone one base away is much larger, so this may be a read error. The V and J genes are TRBV4-1 and TRBJ1-4, with D tentatively TRBD1 (5 bases). V shed 8 bases and J shed 8 bases, with 15 bases lying between them. This CDR3 is built from 13 residues. Germline V gives CDR1 MGHRA, CDR2 YSYEKL. The CDR3 region is CASGLGGAEKLFF. The CDR3 DNA follows: TGCGCCAGCGGCCTGGGGGGAGCGGAAAAACTGTTTTTT.